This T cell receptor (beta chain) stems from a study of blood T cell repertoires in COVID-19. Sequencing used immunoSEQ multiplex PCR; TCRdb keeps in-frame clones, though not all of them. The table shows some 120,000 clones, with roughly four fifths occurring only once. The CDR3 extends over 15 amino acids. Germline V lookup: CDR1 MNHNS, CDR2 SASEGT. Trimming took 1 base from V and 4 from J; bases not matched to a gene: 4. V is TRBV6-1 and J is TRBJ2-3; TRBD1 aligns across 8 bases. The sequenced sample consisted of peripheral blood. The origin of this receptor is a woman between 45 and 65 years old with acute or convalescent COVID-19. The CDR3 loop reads CASSEVAGGADTQYF. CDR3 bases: TGTGCCAGCAGTGAAGTGGCAGGGGGCGCAGATACGCAGTATTTT.